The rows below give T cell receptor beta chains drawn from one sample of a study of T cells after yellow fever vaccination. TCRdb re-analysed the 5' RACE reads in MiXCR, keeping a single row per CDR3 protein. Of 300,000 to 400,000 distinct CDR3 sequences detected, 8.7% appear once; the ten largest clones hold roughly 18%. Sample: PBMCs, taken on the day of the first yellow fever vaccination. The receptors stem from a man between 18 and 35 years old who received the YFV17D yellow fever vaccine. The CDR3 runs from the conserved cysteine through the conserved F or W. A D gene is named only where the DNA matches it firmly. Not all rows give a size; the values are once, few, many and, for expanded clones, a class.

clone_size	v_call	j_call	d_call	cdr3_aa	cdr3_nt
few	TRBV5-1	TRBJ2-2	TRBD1	CAISRDRIIPNTGELFF	TGCGCCATCAGCCGGGACAGGATTATCCCGAACACCGGGGAGCTGTTTTTT
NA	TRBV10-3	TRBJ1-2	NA	CASLDRGYTF	TGTGCCAGCTTGGACAGAGGCTACACCTTC
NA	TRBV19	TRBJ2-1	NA	CASAGLLVLEQFF	TGTGCCAGTGCGGGACTGCTTGTCTTGGAGCAGTTCTTC
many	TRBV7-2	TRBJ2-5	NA	CASSLRRGRETQYF	TGTGCCAGCAGCTTGAGGCGGGGCCGGGAGACCCAGTACTTC
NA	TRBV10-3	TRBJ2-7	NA	CAISEGGFEQYF	TGTGCCATCAGTGAGGGGGGTTTCGAGCAGTACTTC
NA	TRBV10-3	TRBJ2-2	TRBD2	CAIASGGLTGELFF	TGTGCCATCGCTAGCGGGGGGCTTACCGGGGAGCTGTTTTTT
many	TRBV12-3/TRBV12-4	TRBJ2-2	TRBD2	CASSLTRGGLGGELFF	TGTGCCAGCAGTTTAACCCGGGGGGGCCTGGGAGGGGAGCTGTTTTTT
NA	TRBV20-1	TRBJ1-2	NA	CSVVPLGFWGYTF	TGCAGTGTCGTACCTCTAGGTTTTTGGGGCTACACCTTC
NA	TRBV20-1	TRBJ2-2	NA	CSARGPTGRAVSGELFF	TGCAGTGCTAGAGGGCCAACCGGGAGAGCCGTGAGCGGGGAGCTGTTTTTT
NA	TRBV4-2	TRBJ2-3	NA	CASSQGRSLDTQYF	TGTGCCAGCAGCCAAGGAAGATCCCTAGATACGCAGTATTTT
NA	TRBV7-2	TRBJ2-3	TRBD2	CASSLRLAGGIDTQYF	TGTGCCAGCAGCTTGAGACTAGCGGGGGGGATAGATACGCAGTATTTT
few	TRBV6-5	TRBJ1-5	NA	CASSYQQGGNQPQHF	TGTGCCAGCAGTTATCAACAGGGTGGCAATCAGCCCCAGCATTTT
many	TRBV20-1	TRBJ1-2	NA	CSAAQGTANYGYTF	TGCAGTGCCGCACAGGGAACGGCTAACTATGGCTACACCTTC
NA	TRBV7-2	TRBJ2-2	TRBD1	CASSSRGGDGGELFF	TGTGCCAGCAGCTCCCGAGGGGGCGACGGCGGGGAGCTGTTTTTT
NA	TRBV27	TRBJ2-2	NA	CASSPKGTNTGELFF	TGTGCCAGCAGTCCCAAGGGCACGAACACCGGGGAGCTGTTTTTT
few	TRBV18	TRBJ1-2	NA	CASSHLTPRARGFFYGYTF	TGTGCCAGCTCACATCTCACCCCGCGGGCCAGGGGTTTTTTCTATGGCTACACCTTC
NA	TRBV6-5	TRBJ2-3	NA	CASSYSIIIAGGTDTQYF	TGTGCCAGCAGTTACTCCATAATCATAGCAGGCGGCACAGATACGCAGTATTTT
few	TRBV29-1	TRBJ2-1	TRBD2	CSATTSGGWDEQFF	TGCAGCGCCACGACTAGCGGGGGATGGGATGAGCAGTTCTTC
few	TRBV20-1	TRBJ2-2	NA	CSAREGATGELFF	TGCAGTGCCAGGGAAGGAGCCACCGGGGAGCTGTTTTTT
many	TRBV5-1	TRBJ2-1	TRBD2	CASRPTGGSYNEQFF	TGCGCCAGCAGACCCACGGGGGGCTCCTACAATGAGCAGTTCTTC
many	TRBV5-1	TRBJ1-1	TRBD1	CASSPRQGMNTEAFF	TGCGCCAGCAGCCCCCGACAGGGGATGAACACTGAAGCTTTCTTT
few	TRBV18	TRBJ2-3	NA	CASSPSSGPTDTQYF	TGTGCCAGCTCACCGTCATCAGGGCCCACAGATACGCAGTATTTT
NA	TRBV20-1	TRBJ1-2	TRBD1	CSARAGGGQGDYGYTF	TGCAGTGCTAGAGCCGGAGGGGGACAGGGTGATTATGGCTACACCTTC